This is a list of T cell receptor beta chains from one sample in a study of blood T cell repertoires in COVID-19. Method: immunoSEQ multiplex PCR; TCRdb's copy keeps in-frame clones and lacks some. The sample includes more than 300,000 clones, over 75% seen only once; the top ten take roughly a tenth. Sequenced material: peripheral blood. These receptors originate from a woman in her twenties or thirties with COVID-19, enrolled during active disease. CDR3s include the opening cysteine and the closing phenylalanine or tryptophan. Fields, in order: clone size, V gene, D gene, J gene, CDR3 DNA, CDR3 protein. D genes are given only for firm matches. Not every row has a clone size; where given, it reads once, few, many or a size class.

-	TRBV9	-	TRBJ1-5	TGTGCCAGCAGCGTAGATCCTAATCAGCCCCAGCATTTT	CASSVDPNQPQHF
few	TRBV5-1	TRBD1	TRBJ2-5	TGCGCCAGCAGAACAGGGACAGGGCAAGAGACCCAGTACTTC	CASRTGTGQETQYF
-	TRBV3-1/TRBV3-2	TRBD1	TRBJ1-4	TGTGCCAGCAGCCGGAACCAGGGGGGCACTAATGAAAAACTGTTTTTT	CASSRNQGGTNEKLFF
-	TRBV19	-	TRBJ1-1	TGTGCCAGTAGTATCCCGACCCGGGGTAGAACTGAAGCTTTCTTT	CASSIPTRGRTEAFF
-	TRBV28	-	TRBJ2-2	TGTGCCAGCAGACCCCTTGGGCACTACACCGGGGAGCTGTTTTTT	CASRPLGHYTGELFF
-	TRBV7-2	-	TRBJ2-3	TGTGCCAGCAGCATGGGCGGGGTTTCAGATACGCAGTATTTT	CASSMGGVSDTQYF
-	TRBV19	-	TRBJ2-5	TGTGCCAGTAGTATAGTGGGCATGGGGACCCAGTACTTC	CASSIVGMGTQYF
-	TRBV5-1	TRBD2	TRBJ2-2	TGCGCCAGCAGCCCTGAGCCTAGCGGGAGTGGCACCGGGGAGCTGTTTTTT	CASSPEPSGSGTGELFF
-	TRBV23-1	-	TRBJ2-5	TGCGCCAGCGATGGGACGGAGGGAGTAGAGACCCAGTACTTC	CASDGTEGVETQYF
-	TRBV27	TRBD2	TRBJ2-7	TGTGCCAGCAGTCCCCTACCGGGACTAGCGACGTACGAGCAGTACTTC	CASSPLPGLATYEQYF
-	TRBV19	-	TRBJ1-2	TGTGCCAGTATAGACGCAGGGTGGGATTCTGGCTACACCTTC	CASIDAGWDSGYTF
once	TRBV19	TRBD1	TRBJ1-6	TGTGCCAGTAGTATATCGGGGGACAGAAATTCACCCCTCCACTTT	CASSISGDRNSPLHF
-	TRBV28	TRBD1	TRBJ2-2	TGTGCCGGACAGGGGTCCGGGGAGCTGTTTTTT	CAGQGSGELFF
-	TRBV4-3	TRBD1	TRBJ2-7	TGCGCCAGCAGCCAAGAAGAGGGACAGGAGGCCTCCTACGAGCAGTACTTC	CASSQEEGQEASYEQYF
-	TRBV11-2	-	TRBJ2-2	TGTGCCAGCAGCACCCCTCGTAGCGTGCGCGTCGGGGAGCTGTTTTTT	CASSTPRSVRVGELFF
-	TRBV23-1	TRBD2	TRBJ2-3	TGCGCCAGCAGTCCCCAAGGTCCCCGGACTAGCCCCAATGTATCCGCGCAGTATTTT	CASSPQGPRTSPNVSAQYF
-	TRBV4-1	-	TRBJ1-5	TGCGCCAGCAGTCAACCAGGGGGCAATCAGCCCCAGCATTTT	CASSQPGGNQPQHF
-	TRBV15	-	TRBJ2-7	TGTGCCACCAGCAGAGCTCTCTCCTACGAGCAGTACTTC	CATSRALSYEQYF
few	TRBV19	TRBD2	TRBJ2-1	TGTGCCAGTAGTATATCGAGCGGGAGGCCGGGAGAGCAGTTCTTC	CASSISSGRPGEQFF
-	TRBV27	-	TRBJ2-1	TGTGCCAGCAGGGACGCGACCTGGGGGCCCTACAATGAGCAGTTCTTC	CASRDATWGPYNEQFF
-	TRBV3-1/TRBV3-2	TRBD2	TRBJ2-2	TGTGCCAGCAGCCAAGTGGCGGGAGGTAACACCGGGGAGCTGTTTTTT	CASSQVAGGNTGELFF
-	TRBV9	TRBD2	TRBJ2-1	TGTGCCAGCAGCGCTAGCGGAGCAACCTACAATGAGCAGTTCTTC	CASSASGATYNEQFF
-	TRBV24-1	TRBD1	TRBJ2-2	TGTGCCACCAAACAGGGGGGGAACACCGGGGAGCTGTTTTTT	CATKQGGNTGELFF
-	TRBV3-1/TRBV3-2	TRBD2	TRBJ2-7	TGTGCCAGCGGGCTAGGGACTAGCCACTACGAGCAGTACTTC	CASGLGTSHYEQYF
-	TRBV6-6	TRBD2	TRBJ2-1	TGTGCCAGCAGTTCCCAGCGGGGGGACTCCTACAATGAGCAGTTCTTC	CASSSQRGDSYNEQFF
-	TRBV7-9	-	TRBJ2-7	TGTGCCAGCAGCTTAGTTACAGTTACGAAGCAGTACTTC	CASSLVTVTKQYF
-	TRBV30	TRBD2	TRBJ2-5	TGTGCCTGGGCTAGCGGGAGTTGGGAGACCCAGTACTTC	CAWASGSWETQYF
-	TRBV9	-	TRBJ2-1	TGTGCCAGCAGCCAACGGACAGAGCAGTTCTTC	CASSQRTEQFF
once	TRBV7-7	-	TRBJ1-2	TGTGCTAGCAGCTCCAGGGAGGGCCTATTTAGCTACACCTTC	CASSSREGLFSYTF
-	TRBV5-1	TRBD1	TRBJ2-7	TGCGCCAGCAGAACTCAGGGGGCGAGCTCCTACGAGCAGTACTTC	CASRTQGASSYEQYF
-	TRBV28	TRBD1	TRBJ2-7	TGTGCCAGCAGTTCCGGGACAGGGGTCTACGAGCAGTACTTC	CASSSGTGVYEQYF
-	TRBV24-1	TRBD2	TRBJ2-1	TGTGCCACCAGTCTTGGGACTAGCGGGAGGGCCTTAACCTACAATGAGCAGTTCTTC	CATSLGTSGRALTYNEQFF
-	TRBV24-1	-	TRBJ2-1	TGTGCCACCAGTGACGACTATCCCAACTACAATGAGCAGTTCTTC	CATSDDYPNYNEQFF
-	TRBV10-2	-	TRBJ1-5	TGCGCCAGCTGGGGACAAGTCAGCAATCAGCCCCAGCATTTT	CASWGQVSNQPQHF
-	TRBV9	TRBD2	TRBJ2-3	TGTGCCAGCAGCGCAGCGGGAGGGCGCACAGATACGCAGTATTTT	CASSAAGGRTDTQYF
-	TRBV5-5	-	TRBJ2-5	TGTGCCAGCAGCTTGGGGTCGGTACAAGAGACCCAGTACTTC	CASSLGSVQETQYF
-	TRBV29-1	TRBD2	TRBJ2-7	TGCAGCGTTGAGGGGACTAGCGGGAGGGGTTCCTACGAGCAGTACTTC	CSVEGTSGRGSYEQYF
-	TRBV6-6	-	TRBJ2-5	TGTGCCAGCAGCCCGAGACAGGGAGCGGGTGAGACCCAGTACTTC	CASSPRQGAGETQYF
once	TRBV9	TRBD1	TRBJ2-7	TGTGCCAGCAGCGTAGGACAGGGGATCTACGAGCAGTACTTC	CASSVGQGIYEQYF
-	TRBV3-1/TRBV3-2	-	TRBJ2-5	TGTGCCAGCAGCTTCACGCCACTACAAGAGACCCAGTACTTC	CASSFTPLQETQYF
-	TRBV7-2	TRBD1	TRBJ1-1	TGTGCCAGCAAACCAGGGGACAGAGACACTGAAGCTTTCTTT	CASKPGDRDTEAFF
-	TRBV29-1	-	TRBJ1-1	TGCAGCGTTGAAGGTGGACAGTTGAACACTGAAGCTTTCTTT	CSVEGGQLNTEAFF
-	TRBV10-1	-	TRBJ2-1	TGCGCCAGCAGTGAGGGCACCCTCTACAATGAGCAGTTCTTC	CASSEGTLYNEQFF
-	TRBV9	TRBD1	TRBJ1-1	TGTGCCAGCAGCCGGGACAGGGGAAGCACTGAAGCTTTCTTT	CASSRDRGSTEAFF
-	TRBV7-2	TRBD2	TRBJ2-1	TGTGCCAGCACCGCCGGGACTAGCGGGAGCCCCGGTCCCTATGAGCAGTTCTTC	CASTAGTSGSPGPYEQFF
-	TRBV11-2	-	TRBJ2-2	TGTGCCAGCAGCCTACTGAGTACAGGGATGAACACCGGGGAGCTGTTTTTT	CASSLLSTGMNTGELFF
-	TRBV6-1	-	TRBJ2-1	TGTGCCAGCAGTGAAGCCTTGGGAGGGGGGCATGAGCAGTTCTTC	CASSEALGGGHEQFF
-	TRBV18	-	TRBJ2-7	TGTGCCAGCTCACCCTCGGCGGCCCCCTACGAGCAGTACTTC	CASSPSAAPYEQYF
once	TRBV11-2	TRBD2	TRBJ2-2	TGTGCCAGCAGCAAAGGCGGGAGCGAAGCGAACACCGGGGAGCTGTTTTTT	CASSKGGSEANTGELFF
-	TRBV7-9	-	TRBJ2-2	TGTGCCAGCACCCGAGGGTGGCAGAACACCGGGGAGCTGTTTTTT	CASTRGWQNTGELFF
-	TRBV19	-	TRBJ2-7	TGTGCCAGTAGCCACAGGGCTGTCTCCTACGAGCAGTACTTC	CASSHRAVSYEQYF
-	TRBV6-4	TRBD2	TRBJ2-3	TGTGCCAGCAGTGAACTAGCGGGAGAAACAGATACGCAGTATTTT	CASSELAGETDTQYF
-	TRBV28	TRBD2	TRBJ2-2	TGTGCCAGCAGTTTGAGAAGCGGGAGGAACACCGGGGAGCTGTTTTTT	CASSLRSGRNTGELFF
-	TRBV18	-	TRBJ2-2	TGTGCCAGCTCACCAGTCGCAGGGGACACCGGGGAGCTGTTTTTT	CASSPVAGDTGELFF
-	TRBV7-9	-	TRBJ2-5	TGTGCCAGCAGCTTAGCATCGGAGACCCAGTACTTC	CASSLASETQYF
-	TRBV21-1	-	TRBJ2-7	TGTGCCAGCACCCTACCCGGACTAGCGGGATCCTACGAGCAGTACTTC	CASTLPGLAGSYEQYF
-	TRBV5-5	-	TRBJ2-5	TGTGCCAGCAGCTTGGATCCAGGGGTCTCAGAGACCCAGTACTTC	CASSLDPGVSETQYF
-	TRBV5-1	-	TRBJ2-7	TGCGCCAGCAGCTCCAGGGAAGGTTTGTACGAGCAGTACTTC	CASSSREGLYEQYF
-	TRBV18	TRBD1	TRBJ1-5	TGTGCCAGCCGGGGACAGGGGAATCAGCCCCAGCATTTT	CASRGQGNQPQHF
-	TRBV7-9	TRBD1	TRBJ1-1	TGTGCCAGCAGCTCGCCCGGACAGGGTTACGAAGCTTTCTTT	CASSSPGQGYEAFF